This TCR beta chain was identified during a study of Ad26.COV2.S vaccination and SARS-CoV-2 variants. The study, taken as a whole, reports: Vaccine recipients posted higher spike-specific TCR breadth than their placebo counterparts. Post-vaccination breadth of spike-specific CD8+ and CD4+ T cell responses was reportedly substantial.

A word on this clone: Its cognate antigen is unknown.

Germline-derived CDR1 and CDR2 are ENHRY and SYGVKD. V was trimmed by 2 bases and J by 2 bases, leaving 13 bases between them. There are 15 residues in the CDR3. Method: immunoSEQ multiplex PCR; TCRdb's copy keeps in-frame clones and lacks some. The data hold hundreds of thousands of clones, with 86% observed a single time. As for treatment: around 19 received Ad26.COV2.S at low or high dose, single or two shots; about five received placebo; per-sample allocation not given. After the first vaccine or placebo injection, samples were drawn on day 63. In Boston, an adult donor aged 18-55 years took part. SARS-CoV-2 spike from the Wuhan strain was encoded by the vaccine, an Ad26 vector.

This chain links TRBV10-3 with TRBJ2-7; D possibly corresponds to TRBD1 (5 bases). Here the sequenced sample was peripheral blood, taken in a trial of Ad26.COV2.S vaccine versus placebo. This sequence was found in a person aged 18-65 years who received the Ad26.COV2.S COVID-19 vaccine or a placebo. CDR3 DNA: TGTGCCATCAGTGAGAACGATCAGGGCCCCTACGAGCAGTACTTC. Translating gives CAISENDQGPYEQYF.